This TCR beta chain was sequenced during a study of blood T cell repertoires in COVID-19. Whole-study context: Sources were T cells, B-cell-depleted T cells, or PBMCs; the material itself was cDNA or gDNA.

CDR1 SGHTA and CDR2 FQGTGA come from the germline V gene. This CDR3 has 17 amino acids. Trimming pared 0 bases from V and 1 base from J, leaving 10 bases between. Authors' methods: Reference gene primer amplification gave nucleated cell count estimates. Clones were read by immunoSEQ multiplex PCR, and TCRdb kept only the in-frame ones, dropping some. For V, J and clone size, that table is used; D and trimming come from the DNA. The sample has roughly 87,000 clones, roughly 70% seen once. This chain joins TRBV7-3 and TRBJ2-6; D is possibly TRBD1 (5 bases). Sequencing was performed on peripheral blood. The sequence came from a woman aged 80 or older with acute or convalescent COVID-19. The CDR3 sequence is CASSLTGAVSGANVLTF. The CDR3 bases are TGTGCCAGCAGCTTAACAGGGGCGGTATCTGGGGCCAACGTCCTGACTTTC.